This TCR beta chain was recorded in a study of vaccination and CD4 T cells after COVID-19. Sequence data for DNA of cultured CD4+ T cells were generated by the Oncomine TCR Beta short-read assay. TCRdb recomputed calls from the PCR reads with MiXCR, one row per CDR3 protein. The table shows 4,000 to 4,500 distinct CDR3 sequences, with roughly 70% occurring only once. As to this clonotype: The target antigen is unknown.

Noted treatment: approximately 9-day PBMC culture with coronavirus spike peptide pools or control peptides (ViraFEST assay). ViraFEST used peptide pools to expand antigen-specific T cells before TCR sequencing. There are 13 residues in the CDR3. Germline CDR1 and CDR2: WNHNN and SYGVQD (reference sequence). Trimming removed 3 bases at V and 3 bases at J, with 8 bases between. The sample comprised CD4+ T cells from blood, cultured in vitro. The TCR was taken from a human donor who had recovered from COVID-19. J is TRBJ1-2 and V is TRBV10-1; no clear D gene. The CDR3 region has the DNA TGCGCCAGCAGTGATGGCATTGACTATGGCTACACCTTC. As protein: CASSDGIDYGYTF.